This is a list of T cell receptor beta chains from one sample in a study of breast tumors, draining lymph nodes, adjacent tissues. MiXCR, applied by TCRdb to the multiplex PCR reads, yields one record per CDR3 protein. The sample comprises 130,000 or so distinct CDR3 sequences, under 25% of which are singletons, and 2.6% rests with the top ten. Sequencing was done on a sample of axillary lymph node tissue. These receptor sequences come from a female donor with breast cancer. Some clones in this sample may be carry-over from other donors' samples. Each CDR3 is given with its conserved first and last residue. Each record gives: V gene, J gene, D gene, clone size, CDR3 DNA, CDR3 protein. D genes are given only for firm matches. Clone size is stated in some rows and not others, as once, few, many or a class when expanded.

TRBV12-3/TRBV12-4	TRBJ2-1	TRBD2	many	TGTGCCACCTCGGGACTAGCGGGAATGCGGAACAATGAGCAGTTCTTC	CATSGLAGMRNNEQFF
TRBV6-1	TRBJ2-7	NA	many	TGTGCCAGCAGTGAAGGGTTCTACGAGCAGTACTTC	CASSEGFYEQYF
TRBV20-1	TRBJ1-4	NA	many	TGCAGTGCTAGAGTAGGAGGGGCAACCTCCGAAAAACTGTTTTTT	CSARVGGATSEKLFF
TRBV30	TRBJ2-7	TRBD2	many	TGTGCCTGGAGAGTGAAACCGACTAGCGGCCAGCACGAGCAGTACTTC	CAWRVKPTSGQHEQYF
TRBV28	TRBJ1-2	NA	NA	TGTGCCAGCATTAAGTTTGGAGACTATGGCTACACCTTC	CASIKFGDYGYTF
TRBV5-4	TRBJ1-2	NA	NA	TGCGCCAGCAGCTTGGGGGCAGGGACCTCCTGGGGCTACACCTTC	CASSLGAGTSWGYTF
TRBV3-1	TRBJ2-1	TRBD1	few	TGTGCCAGCAGCCAAACTACCGGGACAGGGGCCAATGAGCAGTTCTTC	CASSQTTGTGANEQFF
TRBV11-2	TRBJ2-3	NA	many	TGTGCCAGCAGCCCTAGAGATACGCAGTATTTT	CASSPRDTQYF
TRBV2	TRBJ2-7	TRBD2	many	TGTGCCAGCAGGAGATCTAGCGGGATGTCCTACGAGCAGTACTTC	CASRRSSGMSYEQYF
TRBV10-3	TRBJ2-7	TRBD1	NA	TGTGCCATCAGTGAACGACAGGGGGCCTACGAGCAGTACTTC	CAISERQGAYEQYF
TRBV4-1	TRBJ1-5	TRBD1	many	TGCGCCAGCAGCCGAACGACAGGGTATGATCAGCCCCAGCATTTT	CASSRTTGYDQPQHF
TRBV19	TRBJ1-4	NA	many	TGTGCCAGTAGTATAGATCTTGGGAAACTGTTTTTT	CASSIDLGKLFF
TRBV6-5	TRBJ1-2	NA	many	TGTGCCAGCAAAGAAGGGGACTATGGCTACACCTTC	CASKEGDYGYTF
TRBV5-4	TRBJ2-3	NA	many	TGTGCCAGCAGCTTGGCCTTCGCAGATACGCAGTATTTT	CASSLAFADTQYF
TRBV10-3	TRBJ2-2	NA	many	TGTGCCATCAGTGAGGAACTAAACACCGGGGAGCTGTTTTTT	CAISEELNTGELFF
TRBV27	TRBJ2-1	NA	few	TGTGCCAGCAGTTTATCAACGGGACCCTTTTACAATGAGCAGTTCTTC	CASSLSTGPFYNEQFF
TRBV12-3/TRBV12-4	TRBJ1-6	NA	many	TGTGCCAGCAGTTTCTCCGGACCGAATAATTCACCCCTCCACTTT	CASSFSGPNNSPLHF
TRBV12-3/TRBV12-4	TRBJ2-2	NA	NA	TGTGCCAGCAAAGTTAACACCGGGGAGCTGTTTTTT	CASKVNTGELFF
TRBV7-9	TRBJ2-3	NA	NA	TGTGCCAGCAGCTTAACGGGAGACGGCACAGATACGCAGTATTTT	CASSLTGDGTDTQYF
TRBV6-2/TRBV6-3	TRBJ2-7	TRBD2	many	TGTGCCAGCATGATGGGACTAGCGGGAGCGAAGCAGTACTTC	CASMMGLAGAKQYF
TRBV5-6	TRBJ2-1	TRBD2	few	TGTGCCAGCAGCCACACTAGCGGGAGTATCTATGAGCAGTTCTTC	CASSHTSGSIYEQFF
TRBV7-3	TRBJ2-1	TRBD2	many	TGTGCCAGCAGCTTAACCCCCGGGTCGACTAGCGGGCCGTACAATGAGCAGTTCTTC	CASSLTPGSTSGPYNEQFF
TRBV12-3/TRBV12-4	TRBJ1-6	TRBD1	many	TGTGCCAGCAGTCGGGGACAGCTTTATAATTCACCCCTCCACTTT	CASSRGQLYNSPLHF
TRBV7-9	TRBJ2-7	TRBD2	many	TGTGCCAGGGGGAGCGGGAGTCCCTACGAGCAGTACTTC	CARGSGSPYEQYF
TRBV9	TRBJ2-3	NA	many	TGTGCCAGCAGCTCAACTAGCCGGAATCATCCGGATACGCAGTATTTT	CASSSTSRNHPDTQYF
TRBV28	TRBJ2-3	NA	NA	TGTGCCAGCAGTGACGACGCTACAGATACGCAGTATTTT	CASSDDATDTQYF
TRBV24-1	TRBJ2-1	NA	many	TGTGCCACCAGTGATTTAGACCCACTCAATGAGCAGTTCTTC	CATSDLDPLNEQFF
TRBV24-1	TRBJ2-1	NA	many	TGTGCCACCAGTGAGAGAAGCGGAAGCTCCTACAATGAGCAGTTCTTC	CATSERSGSSYNEQFF
TRBV4-1	TRBJ1-5	TRBD1	many	TGCGCCAGCAGCCAAGAGGCGACAGGGCCTCATCAGCCCCAGCATTTT	CASSQEATGPHQPQHF
TRBV11-2	TRBJ2-1	NA	many	TGTGCCAGCAGCGTAGTTATGATGGCTGAGCAGTTCTTC	CASSVVMMAEQFF
TRBV24-1	TRBJ2-7	NA	many	TGTGCCACCAGTGATTATAAGGGAAGCGAGCAGTACTTC	CATSDYKGSEQYF
TRBV7-6	TRBJ2-1	NA	many	TGTGCCAGCAGCTTAGCAAGAGTTAGCGCCGGAGGTAGTAATGAGCAGTTCTTC	CASSLARVSAGGSNEQFF
TRBV12-3/TRBV12-4	TRBJ1-5	NA	many	TGTGCCAGCAGTTTCGGGCAGCCGAATCAGCCCCAGCATTTT	CASSFGQPNQPQHF
TRBV5-4	TRBJ2-1	TRBD2	many	TGTGCCTACAGGCGGGAGATTCGGAATGAGCAGTTCTTC	CAYRREIRNEQFF
TRBV11-2	TRBJ2-7	NA	many	TGTGCCAGCAGCTCCCCCCTCTCCTACGAGCAGTACTTC	CASSSPLSYEQYF
TRBV7-9	TRBJ2-7	NA	many	TGTGCCAGCAGCCGAGGTCACGAGCAGTACTTC	CASSRGHEQYF
TRBV24-1	TRBJ1-5	TRBD1	many	TGTGCCACCAGTGATCCCAGGGGGAATCAGCCCCAGCATTTT	CATSDPRGNQPQHF
TRBV4-1	TRBJ2-1	TRBD2	many	TGCGCCAGCAGCCAGGTAGCGGGAGACACCAATGAGCAGTTCTTC	CASSQVAGDTNEQFF
TRBV11-1	TRBJ2-6	TRBD1	few	TGTGCCAGCAGCCGTCCCCGGGACAGGGCTTCTGGGGCCAACGTCCTGACTTTC	CASSRPRDRASGANVLTF
TRBV20-1	TRBJ2-1	TRBD2	many	TGCAGTGCTAGCGGCGGGAGGGGGACGGATGAGCAGTTCTTC	CSASGGRGTDEQFF
TRBV12-3/TRBV12-4	TRBJ2-1	TRBD2	many	TGTGCCAGCAGAACCGGGACTAGCGGGAGGCAGGAGCAGTTCTTC	CASRTGTSGRQEQFF
TRBV4-1	TRBJ2-7	TRBD2	many	TGCGCCAGCAGCCAAGTCGGCGGGAGGGCTAATTCGGGCGAGCAGTACTTC	CASSQVGGRANSGEQYF
TRBV27	TRBJ2-5	TRBD2	many	TGTGCCAGCAGTTTAAGCGGGAGGTTCCGGGAGACCCAGTACTTC	CASSLSGRFRETQYF
TRBV28	TRBJ2-3	TRBD1	many	TGTGCCAGCAGTTTAACTGGACAGGGAGGTTCAGATACGCAGTATTTT	CASSLTGQGGSDTQYF
TRBV4-2	TRBJ2-2	TRBD2	NA	TGTGCCAGCAGCCCAAGTGGGACTAGTCCCACCGGGGAGCTGTTTTTT	CASSPSGTSPTGELFF